Listed here are 18 T cell receptor beta chains from one sample, sequenced in a study of CD8 T cells in ankylosing spondylitis (dated by TCRdb to the late 2010s). Preparation of the library involved 5' RACE. TCRdb names Illumina HiSeq 2500 as the instrument used. The public reads were run again by TCRdb, first through fastp at Q25 and then through MiXCR, and only productive beta chains were kept. Here each entry gathers all rows of one CDR3 protein and keeps the most common genes and DNA. Recorded for this sample are about 64,000 distinct CDR3 sequences; 6.2% of them occurred a single time. Clones ranked in the top ten supply just under 5% of the sample. Material for sequencing was synovial fluid, either unsorted or a sorted T cell fraction (not recorded which). The origin of the receptors is a male donor with ankylosing spondylitis.

This clonotype has at least ten counts. The chain combines TRBV11-2 with TRBJ2-5, with TRBD2 matching over 14 bases. Germline V gives CDR1 SGHAT, CDR2 FQNNGV. The CDR3 extends over 16 amino acids. V trimming: 5 bases; J trimming: 5 bases; junction bases outside the gene matches: 7. Here the CDR3 DNA reads TGTGCCAGCAGCCTGGGACTAGCGGGAGTGGAGGAGACCCAGTACTTC. Translating it yields CASSLGLAGVEETQYF.

This clonotype was counted at least ten times. V is TRBV20-1 and J is TRBJ2-5; perhaps D is TRBD1 or TRBD2 (7 bases each). Germline V CDR1 and CDR2: DFQATT, SNEGSKA (reference sequence). The CDR3 runs 12 residues. CDR3 sequence reads: CRPAGGGETQYF. CDR3 sequence (DNA): TGCAGACCCGCAGGGGGGGGGGAGACCCAGTACTTC.

This sequence joins TRBV10-3 and TRBJ2-7, with 13 nucleotides matching TRBD2. The CDR3 totals 16 residues. The V gene end was trimmed by 3 bases and the J gene end by 2 bases; junction bases not matched to a gene: 4. CDR1 is ENHRY, CDR2 SYGVKD, per germline. CDR3 in amino acids: CAISEAGLAGTYEQYF. The CDR3 DNA reads TGTGCCATCAGTGAAGCGGGACTAGCGGGGACCTACGAGCAGTACTTC.

The rearrangement joins TRBV18 to TRBJ1-5; possibly TRBD1 for D (6 bases). CDR3 length equals 15 residues. V lost 1 base and J lost 4, with 11 bases in between. Per the germline V gene, CDR1 is KGHSH and CDR2 is LQKENI. CDR3 protein: CASSPQGVGNQPQHF. The CDR3, as DNA: TGTGCCAGCTCACCACAGGGGGTCGGGAATCAGCCCCAGCATTTT.

V and J are TRBV4-1 and TRBJ2-4; weak D call: TRBD1 (5 bases). There are 17 residues in the CDR3. In germline, CDR1 is MGHRA, CDR2 YSYEKL. Trimming left V 0 bases short and J 0 bases short, with 12 bases between. The CDR3 region is CASSQEQAIVAKNIQYF. For the CDR3, the DNA is TGCGCCAGCAGCCAAGAACAGGCCATCGTAGCCAAAAACATTCAGTACTTC.

This clonotype was seen repeatedly, ten times or more. This chain uses TRBV19 with TRBJ1-1, with D uncertain. From germline, CDR1 is LNHDA and CDR2 SQIVND (reference sequence). Between the trimmed V and J ends, which lost 5 bases and 9 bases, there was a span of 13 bases. The CDR3 loop spans 12 amino acids. CDR3 sequence: CASSFPMTQAFF. CDR3 nucleotides: TGTGCCAGTAGTTTTCCCATGACCCAAGCTTTCTTT. Using reference TRBV19 and TRBJ1-1 for the parts outside the CDR3, the full variable domain is DGGITQSPKYLFRKEGQNVTLSCEQNLNHDAMYWYRQDPGQGLRLIYYSQIVNDFQKGDIAEGYSVSREKKESFPLTVTSAQKNPTAFYLCASSFPMTQAFFGQGTRLTVV.

J is TRBJ2-7 and V is TRBV5-6; TRBD2 matches at 7 bases. Germline lookup yields CDR1 SGHDT and CDR2 YYEEEE. The CDR3 totals 15 residues. V gave up 5 bases and J gave up 0 bases; unmatched junction bases: 8. The CDR3 region is CASSSTSTVSYEQYF. The CDR3 region has the DNA TGTGCCAGCAGTTCGACTAGCACGGTCTCCTACGAGCAGTACTTC.

This clonotype was seen a handful of times. The chain is built from TRBV4-1 and TRBJ2-7; 9 bases are shared with TRBD2. J was trimmed by 3 bases and V by 8 bases; bases with no gene match: 11. The length of the CDR3 is 15 residues. Germline-derived CDR1 and CDR2 are MGHRA and YSYEKL. DNA of the CDR3: TGCGCCAGCCGCGCGGCAGCGGGAGGAATCTACGAGCAGTACTTC. Its translation is CASRAAAGGIYEQYF.

This clonotype appeared many times. The chain combines TRBV7-2 with TRBJ2-3; 7 bases match TRBD1. The CDR3 has 13 amino acids. V lost 5 bases and J lost 5; bases outside the gene matches: 4. CDR1 SGHTA and CDR2 FQGNSA come from the germline V gene. In nucleotides, the CDR3 is TGTGCCAGCAGCCCGAGGGGGCGAGATACGCAGTATTTT. Amino acids: CASSPRGRDTQYF.

This clonotype has at least ten counts. The rearrangement links TRBV7-3 to TRBJ1-2, with D perhaps TRBD1 (5 bases). The V end lost 3 bases, the J end lost 8 bases, and 13 bases lay between the germline ends. The CDR3 has 13 amino acids. Germline values: CDR1 SGHTA, CDR2 FQGTGA. The CDR3 is CASSFPGGLGYTF. As DNA, the CDR3 is TGTGCCAGCAGCTTTCCGGGGGGTTTGGGCTACACCTTC. The entire variable domain, with the rest obtained from reference TRBV7-3 and TRBJ1-2, is as follows: GAGVSQTPSNKVTEKGKYVELRCDPISGHTALYWYRQSLGQGPEFLIYFQGTGAADDSGLPNDRFFAVRPEGSVSTLKIQRTERGDSAVYLCASSFPGGLGYTFGSGTRLTVV.

This clonotype has ten or more counts. V usage is TRBV12-3 or TRBV12-4 and J usage is TRBJ2-1, with D perhaps TRBD1 or TRBD2 (7 bases each). CDR3 length equals 18 residues. Trimming took off 3 bases at V and 5 bases at J, with 23 bases between the two ends. This chain's CDR3 is CASSFGTGRGGRNNEQFF. DNA of the CDR3: TGTGCCAGCAGTTTCGGGACCGGCAGGGGGGGTCGGAACAATGAGCAGTTCTTC.

This chain connects TRBV5-1 to TRBJ2-5; TRBD2 is a possible D gene (6 bases). Germline assignment: CDR1 SGHRS and CDR2 YFSETQ. The CDR3 consists of 16 residues. The V end lost 0 bases, the J end lost 5 bases, and 17 bases lay between the germline ends. The CDR3 nucleotides read TGCGCCAGCAGCTTGGGTCCCGGGACTGGCGGTGAGACCCAGTACTTC. This sequence encodes CASSLGPGTGGETQYF.

This clonotype was observed many times. The rearrangement links TRBV28 to TRBJ1-6, with TRBD1 matching 7 bases. CDR1 is MDHEN, CDR2 SYDVKM, per germline. The CDR3 is made up of 14 amino acids. With V trimmed by 8 bases and J by 7 bases, 8 bases remained unmatched. The CDR3 reads CASLRQGPNSPLHF. The DNA of the CDR3 is TGTGCCAGCTTAAGACAGGGCCCCAATTCACCCCTCCACTTT. Full variable domain (missing parts from reference TRBV28 and TRBJ1-6): DVKVTQSSRYLVKRTGEKVFLECVQDMDHENMFWYRQDPGLGLRLIYFSYDVKMKEKGDIPEGYSVSREKKERFSLILESASTNQTSMYLCASLRQGPNSPLHFGNGTRLTVT.

This clonotype occurred many times. The chain recombines TRBV5-1 with TRBJ1-2; D unclear. The germline V gene has CDR1 SGHRS and CDR2 YFSETQ. V was cut by 0 bases and J by 0 bases, with 9 bases left in between. The CDR3 consists of 15 residues. The CDR3 loop reads CASSLGWTANYGYTF. The CDR3 coding sequence is TGCGCCAGCAGCTTGGGGTGGACGGCTAACTATGGCTACACCTTC.

This clonotype was seen many times. This chain uses TRBV7-3 with TRBJ2-1; tentatively, D is TRBD1 (6 bases). The CDR3 loop spans 17 amino acids. V was trimmed by 4 bases and J by 0 bases, leaving 16 bases between them. Germline V gene lookup returns CDR1 SGHTA and CDR2 FQGTGA. CDR3: CASSSVQGWSSYNEQFF. In nucleotides, the CDR3 is TGTGCCAGCAGCTCCGTACAGGGCTGGAGCTCCTACAATGAGCAGTTCTTC.

Ten or more counts support this clonotype. The V call is TRBV12-3 or TRBV12-4, the J call TRBJ2-2, with 11 bases matching TRBD2. V gave up 6 bases and J gave up 6 bases; unmatched junction bases: 9. The CDR3 loop spans 16 amino acids. The CDR3 reads CASSLLAGEVPGELFF. CDR3 bases: TGTGCCAGCAGCTTACTAGCGGGAGAGGTACCCGGGGAGCTGTTTTTT.

This clonotype showed up many times. This sequence joins TRBV7-2 and TRBJ1-5; D may be TRBD1 (5 bases). With 3 bases removed from V and 4 bases from J, the gap between germline ends came to 7 bases. The CDR3 has 13 amino acids. CDR1 and CDR2 (germline): SGHTA, FQGNSA. The CDR3 bases are TGTGCCAGCAGCTTGAGGGGTAATCAGCCCCAGCATTTT. Translation gives CASSLRGNQPQHF.

The rearrangement uses TRBV3-1 and TRBJ1-1; no firm D call. There are 14 residues in the CDR3. Germline values: CDR1 LGHDT, CDR2 YNNKEL (reference sequence). V was clipped by 0 bases and J by 2 bases, with 7 bases between them. DNA of the CDR3: TGTGCCAGCAGCCAAGATTGGGGAAACACTGAAGCTTTCTTT. Translated, it gives CASSQDWGNTEAFF.